A single T cell receptor beta chain is shown here with its context. Its antigen is unknown. TCRdb's copy holds only in-frame clones and misses some; the assay was immunoSEQ multiplex PCR. The profile covers tens of thousands of clones, with 90% appearing a single time and less than 3.5% taken by the ten largest. Repeated repertoire sampling spanned the course of chemoradiotherapy. The source of the sample is a study of chemoradiotherapy in HPV16-positive cancers. The study, taken as a whole, reports: For HPV16-positive patients, expanding HPV-responsive T cells associated with longer recurrence-free survival. Candidate HPV-specific clones and E7-related TCR motifs grew in tumor during treatment.

Sample: blood, taken from a patient who underwent chemoradiotherapy. The receptor was isolated from a human donor with HPV-associated anogenital cancer.

DNA of the CDR3: TGTGCCAGCAGCGTCGGGGGAAGAAGCAATCAGCCCCAGCATTTT. Residues: CASSVGGRSNQPQHF. V is TRBV9 and J is TRBJ1-5; TRBD1 might be the D (5 bases). CDR3 length: 15 amino acids. V lost 2 bases and J 1 base, leaving 10 bases between the germline ends. Germline CDR1 reads SGDLS; CDR2 reads YYNGEE.